This T cell receptor (beta chain) originates from a study of cytomegalovirus exposure and HLA in healthy donors. About this clone itself: Its antigen is currently unknown.

Whole-study results and caveats: According to an earlier analysis, most TCR beta V segments yielded productive rearrangements about 87% or about 30% of the time.

This CDR3 contains 15 residues. Per germline, CDR1 MNHEY and CDR2 SMNVEV (reference sequence). With 6 bases removed from V and 1 base from J, the gap between germline ends came to 14 bases. Primers: 60 Vbeta forward and 13 Jbeta reverse. Generated by immunoSEQ multiplex PCR, the TCRdb table keeps only in-frame clones and is missing some. There are more than 55,000 clones in the sample; 80% occur only once, and roughly 3.9% lies in the top ten. This receptor was obtained from a woman aged 40 to 50 in good health and CMV-seronegative. The rearrangement links TRBV27 to TRBJ2-3; weak D call: TRBD1 (6 bases). Sequencing was carried out using PBMCs. The CDR3 is CASSLRAGGTDTQYF. CDR3 nucleotide sequence: TGTGCCAGCAGCTTACGGGCAGGGGGCACAGATACGCAGTATTTT.